These T cell receptor beta chains were read from a single sample in a study of graft-versus-host responses after intestinal transplantation. The method was immunoSEQ multiplex PCR; TCRdb's version includes in-frame clones alone and lacks a portion of them. Among about 23,000 clones, about 80% were seen once, and the ten largest hold approximately 3.3%. Sequencing was performed on ileum tissue, taken 12 days after intestinal transplant. All receptors come from a human patient who received an intestinal transplant, so some T cells may come from the graft donor. Each CDR3 is given with its conserved first and last residue. Fields, in order: CDR3 length, J gene, V gene, clone size, D gene, CDR3 DNA, CDR3 protein. D genes are given only for firm matches. A row's size may be missing; if present it is once, few, many or a size class.

len: 14; j_gene: TRBJ2-3; v_gene: TRBV27; abundance: once; d_gene: TRBD2; CDR3nt: TGTGCCAGCAGACTAGCGGGAGGCACAGATACGCAGTATTTT; CDR3aa: CASRLAGGTDTQYF
len: 14; j_gene: TRBJ1-6; v_gene: TRBV7-3; abundance: .; d_gene: .; CDR3nt: TGTGCCAGCAGGACCGGGACAAATAATTCACCCCTCCACTTT; CDR3aa: CASRTGTNNSPLHF
len: 13; j_gene: TRBJ2-7; v_gene: TRBV11-2; abundance: .; d_gene: TRBD1; CDR3nt: TGTGCCAGCAGCCGGACAGGGGGCGGCGAGCAGTACTTC; CDR3aa: CASSRTGGGEQYF
len: 16; j_gene: TRBJ1-1; v_gene: TRBV4-2; abundance: .; d_gene: .; CDR3nt: TGTGCCAGCAGCCAACTCCCTGGGCTGATGAACACTGAAGCTTTCTTT; CDR3aa: CASSQLPGLMNTEAFF
len: 13; j_gene: TRBJ1-1; v_gene: TRBV27; abundance: once; d_gene: .; CDR3nt: TGTGCCAGCAGTTTAACGGTGAACACTGAAGCTTTCTTT; CDR3aa: CASSLTVNTEAFF
len: 14; j_gene: TRBJ1-1; v_gene: TRBV27; abundance: .; d_gene: .; CDR3nt: TGTGCCAGCAGTTTCGGGACATCGAACACTGAAGCTTTCTTT; CDR3aa: CASSFGTSNTEAFF
len: 15; j_gene: TRBJ2-1; v_gene: TRBV11-2; abundance: .; d_gene: .; CDR3nt: TGTGCCAGCAGCTTCCGACTAGTCCGGCGAACTGAGCAGTTCTTC; CDR3aa: CASSFRLVRRTEQFF
len: 15; j_gene: TRBJ2-2; v_gene: TRBV6-5; abundance: .; d_gene: .; CDR3nt: TGTGCCAGCAATCACGGAACCGCCGGGACCGGGGAGCTGTTTTTT; CDR3aa: CASNHGTAGTGELFF
len: 12; j_gene: TRBJ1-1; v_gene: TRBV5-1; abundance: .; d_gene: .; CDR3nt: TGCGCCAGCAGCACGGGACACGAAGAAGCTTTCTTT; CDR3aa: CASSTGHEEAFF
len: 16; j_gene: TRBJ2-1; v_gene: TRBV11-2; abundance: .; d_gene: TRBD2; CDR3nt: TGTGCCAGCAGCTTCGACTCTGGCGGGGGGGCCGTTGAGCAGTTCTTC; CDR3aa: CASSFDSGGGAVEQFF
len: 16; j_gene: TRBJ2-1; v_gene: TRBV5-4; abundance: .; d_gene: .; CDR3nt: TGTGCCAGCAGCATACGGACGGACATCTCCTACAATGAGCAGTTCTTC; CDR3aa: CASSIRTDISYNEQFF
len: 17; j_gene: TRBJ2-1; v_gene: TRBV7-9; abundance: .; d_gene: TRBD2; CDR3nt: TGTGCCAGCAGCTTGCTCGCGACTAGCGGGGGGGACAATGAGCAGTTCTTC; CDR3aa: CASSLLATSGGDNEQFF
len: 14; j_gene: TRBJ2-1; v_gene: TRBV27; abundance: few; d_gene: TRBD2; CDR3nt: TGTGCCAGCAGTTCGGGACTAGCGGGAGATGAGCAGTTCTTC; CDR3aa: CASSSGLAGDEQFF
len: 12; j_gene: TRBJ1-2; v_gene: TRBV29-1; abundance: .; d_gene: .; CDR3nt: TGCAGCGTTGTGGAGACCTGGTATGGCTACACCTTC; CDR3aa: CSVVETWYGYTF
len: 15; j_gene: TRBJ1-6; v_gene: TRBV10-3; abundance: .; d_gene: .; CDR3nt: TGTGCCATCAGCGGGCCCCCCTGGACAGATTCACCCCTCCACTTT; CDR3aa: CAISGPPWTDSPLHF
len: 14; j_gene: TRBJ2-1; v_gene: TRBV11-2; abundance: few; d_gene: .; CDR3nt: TGTGCCAGCAGCTTGCTTAGCGTCCCCAATGAGCAGTTCTTC; CDR3aa: CASSLLSVPNEQFF
len: 14; j_gene: TRBJ1-1; v_gene: TRBV18; abundance: .; d_gene: .; CDR3nt: TGTGCCAGCTCACAGGACATTCGAGACCCTGAAGCTTTCTTT; CDR3aa: CASSQDIRDPEAFF
len: 15; j_gene: TRBJ2-3; v_gene: TRBV18; abundance: .; d_gene: TRBD2; CDR3nt: TGTGCCAGCTCACCGGAGCGGGGGGTTGTAGATACGCAGTATTTT; CDR3aa: CASSPERGVVDTQYF
len: 13; j_gene: TRBJ1-1; v_gene: TRBV7-7; abundance: .; d_gene: .; CDR3nt: TGTGCTAGCAGCTTAGGACAAAACACTGAAGCTTTCTTT; CDR3aa: CASSLGQNTEAFF
len: 13; j_gene: TRBJ2-7; v_gene: TRBV27; abundance: once; d_gene: .; CDR3nt: TGTGCCAGCGGTCAGGGGTCCGCCTACGAGCAGTACTTC; CDR3aa: CASGQGSAYEQYF
len: 13; j_gene: TRBJ2-2; v_gene: TRBV2; abundance: .; d_gene: .; CDR3nt: TGTGCCAGCTTTGACCCGAGGGACGGGGAGCTGTTTTTT; CDR3aa: CASFDPRDGELFF
len: 23; j_gene: TRBJ2-1; v_gene: TRBV9; abundance: .; d_gene: TRBD2; CDR3nt: TGTGCCAGCAGCGTACCCAGGGAAATTAGTCTAGCGGGAGGGCCTAGCTCCTACAATGAGCAGTTCTTC; CDR3aa: CASSVPREISLAGGPSSYNEQFF
len: 19; j_gene: TRBJ2-5; v_gene: TRBV4-1; abundance: .; d_gene: TRBD2; CDR3nt: TGCGCCAGCAGCCAAGAAGGAGCGTGGGGACTAGCGGATCAAGAGACCCAGTACTTC; CDR3aa: CASSQEGAWGLADQETQYF
len: 14; j_gene: TRBJ1-2; v_gene: TRBV10-2; abundance: .; d_gene: .; CDR3nt: TGCGCCAGCACTTCGTTCGCGTCTGTGGATGGCTACACCTTC; CDR3aa: CASTSFASVDGYTF
len: 15; j_gene: TRBJ2-3; v_gene: TRBV19; abundance: .; d_gene: .; CDR3nt: TGTGCCAGTAGTATTGGGGCAGGGGGCACAGATACGCAGTATTTT; CDR3aa: CASSIGAGGTDTQYF
len: 17; j_gene: TRBJ2-3; v_gene: TRBV9; abundance: .; d_gene: TRBD2; CDR3nt: TGTGCCAGCAGCCCGGGGACTAGCGGGGTAGGCACAGATACGCAGTATTTT; CDR3aa: CASSPGTSGVGTDTQYF
len: 16; j_gene: TRBJ2-1; v_gene: TRBV7-9; abundance: .; d_gene: TRBD2; CDR3nt: TGTGCCAGCAGCTTTAGTGGGCGGGAGCTCTACAATGAGCAGTTCTTC; CDR3aa: CASSFSGRELYNEQFF
len: 14; j_gene: TRBJ1-6; v_gene: TRBV25-1; abundance: .; d_gene: TRBD1; CDR3nt: TGTGCCACCAGCGACAGGGGCGGGGGTTCCCCCCTCCACTTT; CDR3aa: CATSDRGGGSPLHF
len: 15; j_gene: TRBJ1-1; v_gene: TRBV4-3; abundance: .; d_gene: .; CDR3nt: TGCGCCAGCAGCCTAGACCCCCGAGGCGGCACTGAAGCTTTCTTT; CDR3aa: CASSLDPRGGTEAFF
len: 15; j_gene: TRBJ1-5; v_gene: TRBV6-5; abundance: few; d_gene: TRBD1; CDR3nt: TGTGCCAGCAGTTACTCCAACAGGGGTAATCAGCCCCAGCATTTT; CDR3aa: CASSYSNRGNQPQHF
len: 16; j_gene: TRBJ2-7; v_gene: TRBV7-2; abundance: .; d_gene: .; CDR3nt: TGTGCCAGCAGCTTAACCTTTGTAGTAGCTGGCCACGAGCAGTACTTC; CDR3aa: CASSLTFVVAGHEQYF
len: 14; j_gene: TRBJ2-1; v_gene: TRBV11-1; abundance: .; d_gene: .; CDR3nt: TGTGCCAGCAGCCCCCTGGGCGGGTACAATGAGCAGTTCTTC; CDR3aa: CASSPLGGYNEQFF
len: 17; j_gene: TRBJ2-5; v_gene: TRBV7-8; abundance: .; d_gene: TRBD1; CDR3nt: TGTGCCAGCAGCTCTCGACCGCGGGCAGGGGGCCGAGAGACCCAGTACTTC; CDR3aa: CASSSRPRAGGRETQYF
len: 14; j_gene: TRBJ1-4; v_gene: TRBV5-1; abundance: few; d_gene: TRBD1; CDR3nt: TGCGCCAGCAGCATGCAGGGGGTAGAGGAAAAACTGTTTTTT; CDR3aa: CASSMQGVEEKLFF
len: 17; j_gene: TRBJ2-7; v_gene: TRBV18; abundance: .; d_gene: TRBD1; CDR3nt: TGTGCCAGCTCACCTAGGAACCGGGACAGGGGTACCTACGAGCAGTACTTC; CDR3aa: CASSPRNRDRGTYEQYF
len: 16; j_gene: TRBJ2-3; v_gene: TRBV2; abundance: few; d_gene: TRBD2; CDR3nt: TGTGCCAGCGGGGTAGCGGGGGGGCGGGTCACAGATACGCAGTATTTT; CDR3aa: CASGVAGGRVTDTQYF
len: 13; j_gene: TRBJ2-3; v_gene: TRBV28; abundance: .; d_gene: .; CDR3nt: TGTGCCAGCGCCGCCGGGGGCACAGATACGCAGTATTTT; CDR3aa: CASAAGGTDTQYF
len: 14; j_gene: TRBJ1-6; v_gene: TRBV4-1; abundance: .; d_gene: .; CDR3nt: TGCGCCAGCAGCCAAGGAGGGGGTCTCTTGGCCCTCCACTTT; CDR3aa: CASSQGGGLLALHF
len: 16; j_gene: TRBJ2-1; v_gene: TRBV5-1; abundance: .; d_gene: TRBD2; CDR3nt: TGCGCCAGCAGCCGAGGACTAGCGGGGAGGTTGGATGAGCAGTTCTTC; CDR3aa: CASSRGLAGRLDEQFF
len: 12; j_gene: TRBJ2-2; v_gene: TRBV18; abundance: few; d_gene: .; CDR3nt: TGTGCCAGCTCCACAGAGACCGGGGAGCTGTTTTTT; CDR3aa: CASSTETGELFF
len: 18; j_gene: TRBJ2-2; v_gene: TRBV5-6; abundance: .; d_gene: .; CDR3nt: TGTGCCAGCAGCTTGGCCCCTTCCCGGGACACAAGAACCGGGGAGCTGTTTTTT; CDR3aa: CASSLAPSRDTRTGELFF
len: 17; j_gene: TRBJ1-5; v_gene: TRBV4-2; abundance: .; d_gene: .; CDR3nt: TGTGCCAGCAGCCAAGATGGCAGGCCCGGAGGTAATCAGCCCCAGCATTTT; CDR3aa: CASSQDGRPGGNQPQHF
len: 14; j_gene: TRBJ1-5; v_gene: TRBV6-1; abundance: .; d_gene: TRBD1; CDR3nt: TGTGCCAGCAGGGAAGACAGGGGGAACCAGCCCCAGCATTTT; CDR3aa: CASREDRGNQPQHF
len: 15; j_gene: TRBJ1-2; v_gene: TRBV13; abundance: .; d_gene: TRBD1; CDR3nt: TGTGCCAGCAGCTCCCGGACAGGTGGGGGATATGGCTACACCTTC; CDR3aa: CASSSRTGGGYGYTF
len: 13; j_gene: TRBJ2-7; v_gene: TRBV6-1; abundance: .; d_gene: .; CDR3nt: TGTGCCAGCAGTTCCGGGGGCTCCTACGAGCAGTACTTC; CDR3aa: CASSSGGSYEQYF
len: 15; j_gene: TRBJ1-5; v_gene: TRBV19; abundance: .; d_gene: .; CDR3nt: TGTGCCAGTAGACTGATGTTTTACGGCAATCAGCCCCAGCATTTT; CDR3aa: CASRLMFYGNQPQHF
len: 14; j_gene: TRBJ2-7; v_gene: TRBV19; abundance: .; d_gene: TRBD1; CDR3nt: TGTGCCAGTATGGCCGGGACAGGGGAGGCCGAGCAGTACTTC; CDR3aa: CASMAGTGEAEQYF
len: 13; j_gene: TRBJ2-7; v_gene: TRBV6-5; abundance: once; d_gene: .; CDR3nt: TGTGCCAGCAGTTACGGGCTCTCCTACGAGCAGTACTTC; CDR3aa: CASSYGLSYEQYF
len: 14; j_gene: TRBJ2-7; v_gene: TRBV11-1; abundance: .; d_gene: TRBD1; CDR3nt: TGTGCCAGCAGCCCACAGGGGGCGGGATACGAGCAGTACTTC; CDR3aa: CASSPQGAGYEQYF
len: 14; j_gene: TRBJ2-1; v_gene: TRBV25-1; abundance: few; d_gene: TRBD2; CDR3nt: TGTGCCAGCCCAACTAGCGGGAGCTCGAATGAGCAGTTCTTC; CDR3aa: CASPTSGSSNEQFF
len: 14; j_gene: TRBJ2-1; v_gene: TRBV27; abundance: once; d_gene: TRBD2; CDR3nt: TGTGCCAGCAGTCGCGGGGGGGACTACAATGAGCAGTTCTTC; CDR3aa: CASSRGGDYNEQFF
len: 16; j_gene: TRBJ1-1; v_gene: TRBV5-1; abundance: .; d_gene: TRBD1; CDR3nt: TGCGCCAGCAGCTTGCAGGGGGCGTTCGGTAACACTGAAGCTTTCTTT; CDR3aa: CASSLQGAFGNTEAFF